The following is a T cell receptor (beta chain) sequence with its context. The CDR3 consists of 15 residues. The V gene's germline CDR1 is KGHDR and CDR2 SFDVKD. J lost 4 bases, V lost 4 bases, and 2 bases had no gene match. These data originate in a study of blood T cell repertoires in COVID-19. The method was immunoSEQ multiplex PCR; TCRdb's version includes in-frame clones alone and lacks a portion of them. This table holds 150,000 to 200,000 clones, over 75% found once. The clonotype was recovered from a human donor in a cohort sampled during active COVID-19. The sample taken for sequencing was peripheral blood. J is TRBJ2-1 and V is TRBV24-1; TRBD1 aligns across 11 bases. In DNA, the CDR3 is TGTGCCACCAGTGAGGGGACAGGGGGATACAATGAGCAGTTCTTC. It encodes CATSEGTGGYNEQFF.